The 22 T cell receptor beta chains presented below share a single source sample, sequenced in a study of shared clonotypes between healthy human individuals. The naive CD8 subset, CD45RO-negative cells positively selected for CCR7, excluded terminally differentiated effector memory CD45RA+ cells. The protocol was immunoSEQ multiplex PCR, while the TCRdb copy is restricted to in-frame clones and leaves out a portion. The sample holds about 820,000 clones, 80% to 95% seen once. Sequencing used naive CD8+ T cells sorted from blood. These receptors were taken from a young man in good health.

The chain couples TRBV7-6 to TRBJ2-1, with TRBD2 matching 9 bases. Germline-derived CDR1 and CDR2 are SGHVS and FNYEAQ. The ends lost 3 bases at V and 2 bases at J; junction bases unmatched: 2. This CDR3 region has 15 residues. Written as DNA, the CDR3 is TGTGCCAGCAGCTTTGCGGGAGGGACCTACAATGAGCAGTTCTTC. Encoded protein: CASSFAGGTYNEQFF.

V is TRBV28 and J is TRBJ2-7; TRBD2 is a possible D gene (6 bases). V was clipped by 6 bases and J by 2 bases, with 14 bases between them. The V gene's germline CDR1 is MDHEN and CDR2 SYDVKM. The CDR3 sequence is 14 residues long. The CDR3, as DNA: TGTGCCAGCAGCTCGTTCACTAGCCCCTACGAGCAGTACTTC. This sequence encodes CASSSFTSPYEQYF. Full variable domain (remainder filled in from reference TRBV28 and TRBJ2-7): DVKVTQSSRYLVKRTGEKVFLECVQDMDHENMFWYRQDPGLGLRLIYFSYDVKMKEKGDIPEGYSVSREKKERFSLILESASTNQTSMYLCASSSFTSPYEQYFGPGTRLTVT.

The chain uses TRBV2 and TRBJ2-7; no definite D call. CDR3 length equals 15 residues. Trimming removed 2 bases at V and 4 bases at J, with 15 bases between. The germline V gene encodes CDR1 SNHLY and CDR2 FYNNEI. The CDR3 loop is CASSERLAGSYEQYF. CDR3 sequence (DNA): TGTGCCAGCAGTGAAAGATTGGCAGGATCGTACGAGCAGTACTTC.

The chain employs TRBV28 and TRBJ2-5; D perhaps matches TRBD2 (6 bases). The germline V gene has CDR1 MDHEN and CDR2 SYDVKM. The CDR3 consists of 15 residues. V was clipped by 4 bases and J by 5 bases, with 17 bases between them. CDR3 nucleotide sequence: TGTGCCAGCAGTTCCTTGGCGGGGCGGCGGGAGACCCAGTACTTC. Its protein product is CASSSLAGRRETQYF. Variable domain in full (rest from reference TRBV28 and TRBJ2-5): DVKVTQSSRYLVKRTGEKVFLECVQDMDHENMFWYRQDPGLGLRLIYFSYDVKMKEKGDIPEGYSVSREKKERFSLILESASTNQTSMYLCASSSLAGRRETQYFGPGTRLLVL.

This clone showed up just a few times. The rearrangement uses TRBV30 and TRBJ2-1; TRBD2 matches 8 bases. This CDR3 region has 14 residues. V lost 2 bases and J lost 4; bases outside the gene matches: 4. Germline V gene lookup returns CDR1 GTSNPN and CDR2 SVGIG (reference sequence). This chain's CDR3 is CAWSRSSGYNEQFF. CDR3 DNA: TGTGCCTGGAGTCGGTCTAGCGGGTACAATGAGCAGTTCTTC.

In this sample, this clone turned up once. The rearrangement joins TRBV6-1 to TRBJ1-1, with a possible D match to TRBD1 (5 bases). Trimming left V 2 bases short and J 1 base short, with 11 bases between. Germline CDR1 MNHNS, CDR2 SASEGT. The CDR3 loop spans 15 amino acids. Here the CDR3 reads CASSEWWGENTEAFF. DNA of the CDR3: TGTGCCAGCAGTGAATGGTGGGGGGAGAACACTGAAGCTTTCTTT.

The chain links TRBV28 to TRBJ2-7; D tentatively fits TRBD1 or TRBD2 (5 bases each). The CDR3 covers 14 residues. Germline lookup yields CDR1 MDHEN and CDR2 SYDVKM. Trimming left V 2 bases short and J 5 bases short, with 13 bases between. The CDR3 DNA sequence: TGTGCCAGCAGTTTAACCGGGACCCTTGACGAGCAGTACTTC. Residues: CASSLTGTLDEQYF.

The chain recombines TRBV5-6 with TRBJ2-3, with 13 bases identical to TRBD2. Germline V gene lookup returns CDR1 SGHDT and CDR2 YYEEEE. Trimming removed 4 bases from V and 4 bases from J; junction bases left unmatched: 12. This CDR3 has 18 residues. CDR3 region: CASSHLGTGLAGADTQYF. In DNA form, the CDR3 reads TGTGCCAGCAGCCACTTAGGCACAGGACTAGCGGGAGCAGATACGCAGTATTTT.

The CDR3 DNA is TGTGCCAGCAGCTTAGGCGGGGAATCTTACGAGCAGTACTTC. Translation: CASSLGGESYEQYF. The rearrangement uses TRBV11-1 and TRBJ2-7; possibly TRBD2 for D (6 bases). With 1 base removed from V and 4 bases from J, the gap between germline ends came to 11 bases. The CDR3 sequence is 14 residues long. Per the germline V gene, CDR1 is SGHAT and CDR2 is FQDESV (reference sequence).

The chain has TRBV7-9 and TRBJ2-1; 9 bases align to TRBD1. The CDR3 contains 16 residues. Germline V gene sequence: CDR1 SEHNR, CDR2 FQNEAQ (reference sequence). J gave up 7 bases and V 3 bases, and 10 bases lay outside the gene matches. The CDR3 DNA reads TGTGCCAGCAGCTTTGCCGAAGGGACAGGGCGGAATGAGCAGTTCTTC. Amino acids: CASSFAEGTGRNEQFF.

A note on this clone: The same CDR3 arises from other DNA sequences in this sample as well. J is TRBJ2-7 and V is TRBV10-3; 8 nucleotides align to TRBD2. J was trimmed by 2 bases and V by 0 bases; bases with no gene match: 3. Per germline, CDR1 ENHRY and CDR2 SYGVKD. The CDR3 covers 15 residues. The CDR3 DNA sequence: TGTGCCATCAGTGAGTCTACGGGAGGGCCCTACGAGCAGTACTTC. This codes for CAISESTGGPYEQYF.

J is TRBJ1-1 and V is TRBV15; TRBD1 might be the D (5 bases). The CDR3 length is 14 residues. The germline CDR1 and CDR2 sequences are LNHNV and YYDKDF (reference sequence). Trimming shortened V by 5 bases and J by 6 bases, and 16 bases separated the two germline ends. DNA of the CDR3: TGTGCCACCAGCCCCGGCAGGGTGGGCCCTGAAGCTTTCTTT. It is translated as CATSPGRVGPEAFF.

The chain has TRBV7-9 and TRBJ2-5, with D unresolved. The germline gives CDR1 SEHNR, CDR2 FQNEAQ (reference sequence). This CDR3 is built from 13 residues. V was clipped by 5 bases and J by 0 bases, with 7 bases between them. The CDR3, as DNA: TGTGCCAGCAGCCACAGCAACCAAGAGACCCAGTACTTC. Residues: CASSHSNQETQYF.

In nucleotides, the CDR3 is TGTGCCAGCAGCGTTGAGGACAGGGGGGACACCGGGGAGCTGTTTTTT. Amino acids: CASSVEDRGDTGELFF. The chain uses TRBV9 and TRBJ2-2; 10 nucleotides align to TRBD1. The junction had 4 bases not matched to a gene; V was cut back by 2 bases and J by 3 bases. The CDR3 runs 16 residues. Looked up from germline, CDR1 is SGDLS and CDR2 is YYNGEE.

This clone was observed a single time. This rearrangement joins TRBV29-1 to TRBJ2-7; 9 nucleotides agree with TRBD2. The CDR3 length is 14 residues. Germline CDR1 reads SQVTM; CDR2 reads ANQGSEA. Trimming cost V 6 bases and J 0 bases; bases outside gene matches: 6. The CDR3, as DNA: TGCAGCGTCGAGAGGACTAGCGACTCCTACGAGCAGTACTTC. It is translated as CSVERTSDSYEQYF.

The J gene is TRBJ2-1, the V gene TRBV6-5, with 7 bases identical to TRBD1. Per germline, CDR1 MNHEY and CDR2 SVGAGI. The trim removed 3 bases at V and 1 base at J, leaving 3 bases unmatched. CDR3 size: 15 residues. The CDR3 DNA reads as TGTGCCAGCAGTTATGGGACAGAGTCCTACAATGAGCAGTTCTTC. This codes for CASSYGTESYNEQFF.

CDR3 in amino acids: CASSPGRLAGEQETQYF. The CDR3 DNA reads as TGCGCCAGCAGCCCAGGCCGCCTAGCGGGCGAACAAGAGACCCAGTACTTC. This sequence joins TRBV4-1 and TRBJ2-5, with TRBD2 matching over 8 bases. There are 17 residues in the CDR3. V shed 4 bases, J shed 2 bases, and the junction held 12 bases outside the gene matches. Looked up from germline, CDR1 is MGHRA and CDR2 is YSYEKL.

This chain links TRBV5-1 with TRBJ1-2, with TRBD1 matching 9 bases. V dropped 3 bases and J dropped 1; count of bases not matched to a gene: 10. The CDR3 totals 17 residues. The germline CDR1 and CDR2 sequences are SGHRS and YFSETQ. CDR3 coding DNA: TGCGCCAGCAGCTCAGAAATAACAGGGGGCCGTAACTATGGCTACACCTTC. This translates into CASSSEITGGRNYGYTF.

This rearrangement joins TRBV10-3 to TRBJ2-1; 9 nucleotides align to TRBD1. Losses at the gene ends were 7 bases for V and 7 bases for J; bases not matched to a gene: 11. CDR3 length: 15 residues. Germline CDR1 ENHRY, CDR2 SYGVKD. The CDR3 DNA reads as TGTGCCATCAAAGACCCGGGACAGGGTGATAATGAGCAGTTCTTC. Translating it yields CAIKDPGQGDNEQFF.

V usage is TRBV19 and J usage is TRBJ2-5; TRBD2 agrees at 9 bases. The V segment lost 5 bases and the J segment 2 bases; nucleotides outside the gene matches: 9. CDR3 size: 16 residues. CDR1 is LNHDA and CDR2 is SQIVND in the germline V gene (reference sequence). The CDR3 DNA follows: TGTGCCAGTAGTTCAAGACTAGCGGACCTACAAGAGACCCAGTACTTC. Translation gives CASSSRLADLQETQYF. The full variable domain, completed using reference TRBV19 and TRBJ2-5, is DGGITQSPKYLFRKEGQNVTLSCEQNLNHDAMYWYRQDPGQGLRLIYYSQIVNDFQKGDIAEGYSVSREKKESFPLTVTSAQKNPTAFYLCASSSRLADLQETQYFGPGTRLLVL.

The chain has TRBV7-3 and TRBJ2-2, with D unclear. Germline values: CDR1 SGHTA, CDR2 FQGTGA. Trimming removed 5 bases at V and 4 bases at J, with 8 bases between. The CDR3 extends over 13 amino acids. The CDR3 loop is CASSPTSTGELFF. The CDR3 region has the DNA TGTGCCAGCAGCCCTACGTCCACCGGGGAGCTGTTTTTT.

This clone was seen only once. V gene TRBV5-4 combines with J gene TRBJ2-7; 10 nucleotides match TRBD2. V lost 5 bases and J lost 4; bases outside the gene matches: 9. The CDR3 is 15 amino acids. The germline V gene has CDR1 SGHNT and CDR2 YYREEE (reference sequence). CDR3 nucleotides: TGTGCCAGCAGGTTCAGCGGGGGGGTTGCGTACGAGCAGTACTTC. It codes for CASRFSGGVAYEQYF.